This T cell receptor (beta chain) comes out of a study of blood T cell repertoires in COVID-19. Libraries were prepared by immunoSEQ multiplex PCR; TCRdb keeps only in-frame clonotypes and omits some of them. This table holds tens of thousands of clones, around three quarters found once. Germline lookup yields CDR1 GTSNPN and CDR2 SVGIG (reference sequence). With 4 bases removed from V and 6 bases from J, the gap between germline ends came to 12 bases. The CDR3 has 12 amino acids. What was sequenced was peripheral blood. This sequence was found in a woman aged 45-59 years with acute or convalescent COVID-19. This chain joins TRBV30 and TRBJ1-2; D is perhaps TRBD1 (6 bases). This chain's CDR3 is CAWNLQGNGYTF. CDR3 coding DNA: TGTGCCTGGAACCTACAGGGAAATGGCTACACCTTC.